This T cell receptor (beta chain) was sequenced for a study of CD8 T cells in ankylosing spondylitis (TCRdb year 2017). Regarding the complete study: T cell receptor beta repertoires were profiled in healthy donors and ankylosing spondylitis patients so that disease-linked TCR variants could be found. Peripheral blood was sampled, and synovial fluid was additionally collected from ankylosing spondylitis patients. The full study cohort was made up of about 25 ankylosing spondylitis patients and around 100 healthy donors.

Cut back by 5 bases and 4 bases, the V and J ends lie 9 bases apart. CDR1 and CDR2, looked up from the germline V gene (reference sequence), are SEHNR and FQNEAQ. Inclusive of the bounding cysteine and phenylalanine, the CDR3 is 13 residues long. CDR3 DNA only is kept here, 39 bases in frame from base 1. Comment on this clonotype: Its antigen is still unknown. One base away there is no much larger clone; base qualities are not given.

Data came from an Illumina HiSeq 2500. Quantitative 5'-RACE with molecular barcodes was the method used to prepare the TCR beta libraries. Per the authors' processing: Disease-linked TCR variants were identified with a new computational method built on a probabilistic model of VDJ rearrangement. The public sequencing data were trimmed at Q25 with fastp and processed into clonotypes with MiXCR by TCRdb, which kept only in-frame beta chains. CDR3 protein duplicates are merged, each entry listing the most common genes and DNA. Clone size and V and J calls follow TCRdb, not the original study. The sample table records approximately 340,000 distinct CDR3 sequences; around 15% of these occur just once. The top ten clonotypes cover around 0.99% of the sample. Paper-wide results and their limitations: Significant enrichment of the disease-linked clones was reported in matched synovial fluid samples from ankylosing spondylitis patients. A TCR beta motif made up of 7 to 9 highly homologous amino acid variants appeared to be characteristic of blood from ankylosing spondylitis patients. Some TCR beta motif variants had previously been reported in synovial fluid and blood of reactive arthritis patients, which suggested common disease-initiation mechanisms. A CD8+ phenotype was shown by the disease-linked clones, which were found at relatively low frequencies in peripheral blood.

Recombination connected TRBV7-9 to TRBJ2-1; the best D guess is TRBD2, with 5 bases matching. The source material was blood, either unsorted or a sorted T cell fraction (not recorded which). The sequence was collected from a male donor with ankylosing spondylitis or in good health (not recorded which). The DNA is TGTGCCAGCAGCAGCGGAGCTTACAATGAGCAGTTCTTC. The resulting protein is CASSSGAYNEQFF.